A selection of T cell receptor beta chains follows, all from one sample in a study of blood T cell repertoires in COVID-19. Profiling relied on immunoSEQ multiplex PCR, and the TCRdb table lists in-frame clones only, not all of them. The sample has approximately 300,000 clones; approximately 86% are singletons. Sequenced input: PBMCs or T cells enriched from blood (not recorded which). Source of these receptors: a young woman who had recovered from COVID-19. CDR3s include the opening cysteine and the closing phenylalanine or tryptophan. The D gene is left open where the match is weak. Rows give clone size only sometimes, using once, few, many, or a class for an expanded clone.

clone_size j_call v_call d_call cdr3_aa cdr3_nt
- TRBJ2-2 TRBV19 TRBD1 CASIPTGGVNTGELFF TGTGCCAGTATTCCAACAGGGGGCGTGAACACCGGGGAGCTGTTTTTT
- TRBJ1-6 TRBV27 TRBD1 CASTNDREADSPLHF TGTGCCAGCACCAATGACAGGGAGGCGGATTCACCCCTCCACTTT
- TRBJ2-7 TRBV11-2 - CASSLDWSEAYEQYF TGTGCCAGCAGCTTAGATTGGAGTGAAGCCTACGAGCAGTACTTC
- TRBJ1-5 TRBV27 TRBD1 CASSDRGHQPQHF TGTGCCAGCAGCGACAGGGGGCATCAGCCCCAGCATTTT
- TRBJ2-1 TRBV5-4 TRBD2 CASSLGLANNEQFF TGTGCCAGCAGCTTGGGACTAGCGAACAATGAGCAGTTCTTC
- TRBJ2-1 TRBV28 - CASSFPSKGRISPYDEQFF TGTGCCAGCAGTTTTCCCTCTAAGGGGCGCATCTCCCCTTACGATGAGCAGTTCTTC
- TRBJ1-2 TRBV18 - CASSPLEDGYTF TGTGCCAGCTCACCATTGGAGGATGGCTACACCTTC
- TRBJ2-7 TRBV7-9 - CASSHGQYEQYF TGTGCCAGCAGCCATGGACAGTACGAGCAGTACTTC
- TRBJ1-6 TRBV3-1/TRBV3-2 TRBD1 CASSHSGQGKNSPLHF TGTGCCAGCAGCCACTCGGGACAGGGAAAGAATTCACCCCTCCACTTT
- TRBJ2-5 TRBV4-1 TRBD2 CASSGRSGAGGETQYF TGCGCCAGCAGCGGCCGTAGCGGGGCGGGGGGAGAGACCCAGTACTTC
- TRBJ1-2 TRBV7-8 - CASSPTGYLRGYTF TGTGCCAGCAGCCCAACAGGGTATTTACGTGGCTACACCTTC
- TRBJ1-6 TRBV18 - CASSPGGQGYSPLHF TGTGCCAGCTCACCAGGTGGGCAGGGCTACTCACCCCTCCACTTT
- TRBJ2-3 TRBV5-4 - CALSQGRLGGTDTQYF TGTGCCCTCAGCCAGGGGAGATTGGGTGGAACGGATACGCAGTATTTT
once TRBJ2-7 TRBV15 - CATSRVVGGEQYF TGTGCCACCAGCAGAGTAGTAGGGGGCGAGCAGTACTTC
- TRBJ2-7 TRBV6-5 TRBD1 CASSYGTGVEQYF TGTGCCAGCAGTTACGGTACAGGGGTCGAGCAGTACTTC
- TRBJ1-2 TRBV7-9 - CASSGQTNYGYTF TGTGCCAGCAGCGGACAGACAAACTATGGCTACACCTTC
- TRBJ2-5 TRBV30 TRBD2 CASTSGGNQETQYF TGTGCCTCAACCAGCGGGGGGAACCAAGAGACCCAGTACTTC
- TRBJ2-2 TRBV20-1 - CSASGGANTGELFF TGCAGTGCCAGTGGCGGAGCGAACACCGGGGAGCTGTTTTTT
once TRBJ2-2 TRBV19 - CATLVRGTGELFF TGTGCCACCCTAGTAAGGGGGACCGGGGAGCTGTTTTTT
few TRBJ2-7 TRBV5-5 - CASSLVSQKFYEQYF TGTGCCAGCAGCTTGGTTTCACAGAAATTTTACGAGCAGTACTTC
- TRBJ2-1 TRBV7-8 TRBD1 CASSLFRGQGTYNEQFF TGTGCCAGCAGCTTATTCAGGGGACAGGGGACCTACAATGAGCAGTTCTTC
- TRBJ1-4 TRBV28 - CASSLSPRSKLFF TGTGCCAGCAGTTTATCCCCCAGGTCCAAACTGTTTTTT
once TRBJ1-1 TRBV27 TRBD1 CASRPNGQVGMNTEAFF TGTGCCAGCAGACCAAACGGACAGGTGGGCATGAACACTGAAGCTTTCTTT
once TRBJ2-5 TRBV5-1 TRBD2 CASSLPTSGGPQYF TGCGCCAGCAGCTTGCCGACTAGCGGGGGTCCCCAGTACTTC
few TRBJ1-1 TRBV29-1 - CSVVGVDGWNTEAFF TGCAGCGTTGTAGGAGTCGACGGTTGGAACACTGAAGCTTTCTTT
many TRBJ2-1 TRBV7-9 - CASSQGHSNEQFF TGTGCCAGCAGCCAGGGACACAGCAATGAGCAGTTCTTC
- TRBJ1-2 TRBV3-1/TRBV3-2 TRBD1 CASSEDRGPLGYTF TGTGCCAGCAGCGAAGACAGGGGGCCTCTTGGCTACACCTTC
- TRBJ1-5 TRBV6-2/TRBV6-3 - CASSYPSDRFSNQPQHF TGTGCCAGCAGTTACCCCTCCGACAGGTTCAGCAATCAGCCCCAGCATTTT
- TRBJ2-3 TRBV28 TRBD2 CASRDLAGSTDTQYF TGTGCCAGCAGGGATTTAGCGGGGAGCACAGATACGCAGTATTTT
- TRBJ1-6 TRBV30 TRBD1 CAWSAGQNNSPLHF TGTGCCTGGAGTGCGGGACAGAATAATTCACCCCTCCACTTT
- TRBJ2-3 TRBV13 TRBD2 CASSPAGESTDTQYF TGTGCCAGCAGCCCAGCGGGAGAAAGCACAGATACGCAGTATTTT